These T cell receptor beta chains were read from a single sample in a study of T cell responses to AZD1222 COVID-19 vaccine. Sequencing used immunoSEQ multiplex PCR; TCRdb keeps in-frame clones, though not all of them. The table records about 81,000 clones, roughly 90% of them present only once. Material: peripheral blood, obtained 28 days after the second AZD1222 dose. These TCRs come from an adult who received the AZD1222 COVID-19 vaccine. Each CDR3 is given without its conserved first and last residue. Fields, in order: J gene, V gene, CDR3 protein.

j_call: TRBJ2-5; v_call: TRBV18; cdr3_aa: ASSPGSQETQY
j_call: TRBJ2-1; v_call: TRBV30; cdr3_aa: AWTSGPYNEQF
j_call: TRBJ1-6; v_call: TRBV5-4; cdr3_aa: ASSPGQVQGSSPLH
j_call: TRBJ2-5; v_call: TRBV2; cdr3_aa: ASRLAGGETQY
j_call: TRBJ1-3; v_call: TRBV30; cdr3_aa: AWSVGEAIY
j_call: TRBJ1-1; v_call: TRBV6-2/TRBV6-3; cdr3_aa: ASNPGTGYDEAF
j_call: TRBJ1-1; v_call: TRBV30; cdr3_aa: AWSVRPGEAF
j_call: TRBJ2-7; v_call: TRBV5-6; cdr3_aa: ASRAWTGRPYEQY
j_call: TRBJ2-7; v_call: TRBV5-4; cdr3_aa: ASSLVPSGEQY
j_call: TRBJ1-2; v_call: TRBV7-3; cdr3_aa: ASSATTGGGYT
j_call: TRBJ1-6; v_call: TRBV7-9; cdr3_aa: ASSLGSVRGRSPLH
j_call: TRBJ2-3; v_call: TRBV5-1; cdr3_aa: ASSQTGTGVGDTQY
j_call: TRBJ1-1; v_call: TRBV3-1/TRBV3-2; cdr3_aa: ASSQEIGTGWTEAF
j_call: TRBJ1-2; v_call: TRBV9; cdr3_aa: ASSPGTGDYGYT
j_call: TRBJ1-2; v_call: TRBV7-3; cdr3_aa: ASSSEGAGYGYT
j_call: TRBJ2-7; v_call: TRBV28; cdr3_aa: ASSPRGAGAYEQY
j_call: TRBJ2-3; v_call: TRBV23-1; cdr3_aa: ASSQFGGRTSTDTQY
j_call: TRBJ2-7; v_call: TRBV2; cdr3_aa: ASSGGGYEQY
j_call: TRBJ2-7; v_call: TRBV11-2; cdr3_aa: ASSQKIGLAGASPYEQY
j_call: TRBJ2-5; v_call: TRBV5-1; cdr3_aa: ASARQSDTRETQY
j_call: TRBJ2-5; v_call: TRBV6-2/TRBV6-3; cdr3_aa: ASSYGGTQY
j_call: TRBJ2-1; v_call: TRBV5-1; cdr3_aa: ASSPPIAGGKNEQF